Below are 5 T cell receptor beta chains sequenced from a single sample in a study of T cell responses to AZD1222 COVID-19 vaccine. Measured with immunoSEQ multiplex PCR; TCRdb has only the in-frame clones, and not every one. Seen here are 170,000 or so clones, about nine tenths observed once, and the top ten hold roughly 3.1%. The source was peripheral blood, collected on day 0 of AZD1222 vaccination. These TCRs come from an adult in good health.

The V and J genes are TRBV13 and TRBJ2-1; TRBD2 matches at 10 bases. The CDR3 spans 18 residues. The germline gives CDR1 PRHDT, CDR2 FYEKMQ (reference sequence). J gave up 4 bases and V 5 bases, and 14 bases lay outside the gene matches. CDR3 residues: CASSLYQASGGLYNEQFF. CDR3 bases: TGTGCCAGCAGCCTTTATCAGGCTAGCGGGGGCCTTTACAATGAGCAGTTCTTC.

The CDR3, as DNA: TGTGCCAGCAGCACTAGGGGAACCGGGGAGCTGTTTTTT. Translated: CASSTRGTGELFF. V gene TRBV2 combines with J gene TRBJ2-2; D may be TRBD1 or TRBD2 (5 bases each). The ends were cut back, 6 bases at V and 5 bases at J, with 10 bases in the middle. The CDR3 is 13 residues long. Germline CDR1 is SNHLY and CDR2 is FYNNEI.

In its sample, this clone was seen once. The genes are TRBV5-4 and TRBJ2-7; possibly TRBD1 for D (6 bases). The germline gives CDR1 SGHNT, CDR2 YYREEE (reference sequence). The V end was cut by 0 bases, the J end by 3 bases, with 16 bases between. This CDR3 is 16 amino acids long. The CDR3 DNA follows: TGTGCCAGCAGCTTGGGGGGGTCCGACAGGTTCTACGAGCAGTACTTC. It yields the protein CASSLGGSDRFYEQYF.

J is TRBJ1-5 and V is TRBV3-1 (or the pseudogene TRBV3-2); tentatively, D is TRBD1 (5 bases). CDR1 LGHDT and CDR2 YNNKEL come from the germline V gene (reference sequence). V lost 1 base, J lost 3 bases, and 10 bases lay in between. This CDR3 region has 15 residues. The CDR3: CASSQGWGINQPQHF. The CDR3 DNA sequence: TGTGCCAGCAGCCAAGGTTGGGGGATCAATCAGCCCCAGCATTTT.

The chain employs TRBV4-3 and TRBJ1-4, with a weak D call TRBD1 (5 bases). CDR1 and CDR2 from the germline V gene are LGHNA and YSLEER. The CDR3 totals 17 residues. Deletions cut 0 bases from V and 3 bases from J, with 14 bases between. CDR3 in amino acids: CASSQEVFGTPNEKLFF. As DNA, the CDR3 is TGCGCCAGCAGCCAAGAGGTTTTCGGGACCCCTAATGAAAAACTGTTTTTT.